The 9 T cell receptor beta chains reported below all come from one sample, sequenced in a study of PD-1 blockade in classical Hodgkin lymphoma. Relapses following autologous stem cell transplantation were seen in all patients, with brentuximab vedotin exposure varying. Thawed PBMCs were subjected to magnetic negative selection, which yielded isolated CD8+ T cells. Sequenced by immunoSEQ multiplex PCR; TCRdb stores in-frame clones only, minus some. The repertoire consists of about 6,000 clones, with 82% occurring once and the leading ten covering 10%. This specimen was CD8+ T cells from blood, taken at baseline. Source of these receptors: a human donor with classical Hodgkin lymphoma.

This chain connects TRBV4-1 to TRBJ1-2; no clear D. V lost 5 bases to trimming and J lost 2 bases, with 9 bases between them. The germline V gene has CDR1 MGHRA and CDR2 YSYEKL. The CDR3 length is 13 residues. This CDR3 reads CASSGVGNYGYTF. CDR3 in DNA: TGCGCCAGCAGCGGGGTTGGGAACTATGGCTACACCTTC.

The chain recombines TRBV14 with TRBJ1-2; D not certain. Per the germline V gene, CDR1 is SGHDN and CDR2 is FVKESK. This CDR3 has 14 residues. The V gene lost 1 base and the J gene lost 6 bases, with 12 bases spanning the gap. CDR3 residues: CASSQVGTVHGYTF. CDR3 bases: TGTGCCAGCAGCCAAGTGGGAACAGTCCATGGCTACACCTTC.

The chain joins TRBV10-1 to TRBJ1-1, with unresolved D. Per the germline V gene, CDR1 is WNHNN and CDR2 is SYGVQD (reference sequence). Trimming stripped 0 bases from V and 4 bases from J, with 6 bases between. There are 13 residues in the CDR3. The DNA of the CDR3 is TGCGCCAGCAGTGAGTCGGCCAGCACTGAAGCTTTCTTT. Translating it yields CASSESASTEAFF.

The DNA of the CDR3 is TGCGCCAGCAGCCCACAGGGGGTCGAGCAGTACTTC. Protein product: CASSPQGVEQYF. The gene calls are TRBV4-1 and TRBJ2-7; 8 nucleotides line up with TRBD1. With 4 bases clipped from V and 6 bases from J, the junction kept 2 bases outside the gene matches. Germline V gives CDR1 MGHRA, CDR2 YSYEKL. The CDR3 is 12 residues long.

The chain uses TRBV2 and TRBJ2-4; D remains ambiguous. Trimming took off 3 bases at V and 4 bases at J, with 10 bases between the two ends. The CDR3 sequence is 14 residues long. The germline gives CDR1 SNHLY, CDR2 FYNNEI. CDR3 nucleotides: TGTGCCAGCAGTGATGTGACATCTAAAAACATTCAGTACTTC. This codes for CASSDVTSKNIQYF. Based on the CDR3 plus reference TRBV2 and TRBJ2-4, the full variable domain is EPEVTQTPSHQVTQMGQEVILRCVPISNHLYFYWYRQILGQKVEFLVSFYNNEISEKSEIFDDQFSVERPDGSNFTLKIRSTKLEDSAMYFCASSDVTSKNIQYFGAGTRLSVL.

The table lists this clone with a count of one. The chain joins TRBV6-1 to TRBJ2-2, with 9 nucleotides matching TRBD2. J lost 4 bases, V lost 8 bases, and 8 bases had no gene match. Germline lookup yields CDR1 MNHNS and CDR2 SASEGT. The CDR3 is 15 amino acids. The CDR3: CASDPLAGSTGELFF. The CDR3 nucleotides read TGTGCCAGCGACCCCCTAGCGGGGTCCACCGGGGAGCTGTTTTTT.

This chain uses TRBV9 with TRBJ1-5, with unresolved D. The CDR3 is 14 amino acids. V was trimmed by 3 bases and J by 4 bases, leaving 11 bases between them. Germline CDR1 SGDLS, CDR2 YYNGEE. The CDR3 bases are TGTGCCAGCAGCGGGACGGGAGGGAATCAGCCCCAGCATTTT. It encodes CASSGTGGNQPQHF.

This clone occurred once. V is TRBV6-6 and J is TRBJ1-2; perhaps TRBD1 as D (5 bases). V was pared by 8 bases and J by 8 bases, with 15 bases between. The CDR3 is made up of 12 amino acids. The germline V gene has CDR1 MNHNY and CDR2 SVGAGI (reference sequence). CDR3 DNA: TGTGCCAGCGGGGGGGAAGGCTGGGGCTACACCTTC. Protein sequence: CASGGEGWGYTF.

The rearrangement uses TRBV2 and TRBJ1-2; 8 bases align to TRBD1. The CDR3 consists of 15 residues. Germline loops: CDR1 SNHLY, CDR2 FYNNEI. V was pared by 7 bases and J by 6 bases, with 13 bases of the junction left unmatched. The CDR3 is CASTPDRGEWDGYTF. The CDR3 nucleotides are TGTGCCAGCACGCCCGACAGGGGAGAGTGGGATGGCTACACCTTC.